A selection of T cell receptor beta chains follows, all from one sample in a study of vaccination effects on CD4 cells after COVID-19. Profiled with immunoSEQ multiplex PCR; TCRdb holds only in-frame clones, not every one. This table has around 45,000 clones, around 77% appearing once. Their target antigens are unknown. The specimen was CD4+ T cells from PBMCs cultured with SARS-CoV-2 spike peptides, collected before COVID-19 vaccination. Source of these receptors: a human donor who received a COVID-19 vaccine. The CDR3 runs from the conserved cysteine through the conserved F or W. A D gene is named only where the DNA matches it firmly. Size is omitted from some rows. Given values are once, few, many or a class for expanded clones.

v_call	clone_size	cdr3_length	j_call	d_call	cdr3_aa	cdr3_nt
TRBV25-1	-	15	TRBJ1-4	-	CASSDRAFTEEKLFF	TGTGCCAGCAGTGACAGGGCCTTCACAGAGGAAAAACTGTTTTTT
TRBV7-8	once	16	TRBJ2-2	-	CASSLLEGRNTGELFF	TGTGCCAGCAGCTTACTCGAGGGGAGGAACACCGGGGAGCTGTTTTTT
TRBV18	few	13	TRBJ2-1	-	CASSRGLQAEQFF	TGTGCCAGCTCACGGGGCTTACAGGCTGAGCAGTTCTTC
TRBV28	-	14	TRBJ1-2	-	CATTGPGISSGYTF	TGTGCCACTACGGGGCCGGGAATTAGCTCTGGCTACACCTTC
TRBV5-1	-	18	TRBJ2-2	TRBD2	CASSLDGRGGWGAGELFF	TGCGCCAGCAGCTTGGATGGACGCGGGGGATGGGGAGCCGGGGAGCTGTTTTTT
TRBV29-1	once	13	TRBJ1-4	-	CSVEWGGDEKLFF	TGCAGCGTTGAATGGGGAGGAGACGAAAAACTGTTTTTT
TRBV27	few	13	TRBJ2-4	-	CASSKNRGDIQYF	TGTGCCAGCAGTAAGAATAGAGGGGACATTCAGTACTTC
TRBV6-5	-	15	TRBJ1-1	TRBD1	CASSFEWTGDTEAFF	TGTGCCAGCAGTTTCGAATGGACAGGGGACACTGAAGCTTTCTTT
TRBV5-5	-	14	TRBJ2-5	TRBD2	CASSPGLVQETQYF	TGTGCCAGCAGCCCGGGACTAGTCCAAGAGACCCAGTACTTC
TRBV9	-	20	TRBJ1-3	-	CASSVGRGRLGSGSGNTIYF	TGTGCCAGCAGCGTAGGGCGGGGGCGATTGGGTTCAGGCTCTGGAAACACCATATATTTT
TRBV19	-	16	TRBJ2-1	-	CASSTMKGIRDNEQFF	TGTGCCAGTAGTACTATGAAAGGGATTCGGGACAATGAGCAGTTCTTC
TRBV30	-	11	TRBJ2-3	-	CALPITDTQYF	TGTGCCTTACCAATCACAGATACGCAGTATTTT
TRBV30	-	15	TRBJ2-3	-	CAWSVHAGSADTQYF	TGTGCCTGGAGTGTACATGCAGGGAGCGCAGATACGCAGTATTTT
TRBV5-1	-	16	TRBJ2-3	TRBD1	CASSLGLGQLTDTQYF	TGCGCCAGCAGCTTGGGGTTGGGACAGCTCACAGATACGCAGTATTTT
TRBV28	-	14	TRBJ2-6	-	CASLRSSGANVLTF	TGTGCCAGCCTGAGGAGCTCTGGGGCCAACGTCCTGACTTTC
TRBV10-2	-	16	TRBJ1-1	TRBD1	CASIDGGQGLGTEAFF	TGCGCCAGCATAGACGGGGGACAGGGCTTGGGGACTGAAGCTTTCTTT
TRBV5-1	few	18	TRBJ1-3	-	CASSNSPPGYSAGNTIYF	TGCGCCAGCAGTAACAGTCCTCCAGGGTATTCTGCTGGAAACACCATATATTTT
TRBV19	-	15	TRBJ2-2	TRBD2	CASRGAGSNTGELFF	TGTGCCAGTAGGGGAGCGGGGTCGAACACCGGGGAGCTGTTTTTT
TRBV6-5	-	14	TRBJ2-2	-	CASTLGPNTGELFF	TGTGCCAGCACCCTCGGGCCAAACACCGGGGAGCTGTTTTTT
TRBV2	-	15	TRBJ1-2	-	CASRPRGGSDYGYTF	TGTGCCAGCAGACCCCGCGGAGGGAGTGACTATGGCTACACCTTC
TRBV3-1/TRBV3-2	-	13	TRBJ2-5	TRBD2	CASALAAQETQYF	TGTGCCAGCGCCCTAGCGGCACAAGAGACCCAGTACTTC
TRBV6-1	-	14	TRBJ1-2	-	CASSERGGNYGYTF	TGTGCCAGCAGTGAACGCGGTGGAAACTATGGCTACACCTTC
TRBV13	-	14	TRBJ2-5	TRBD1	CASSHTGGRETQYF	TGTGCCAGCAGTCATACAGGGGGCCGAGAGACCCAGTACTTC
TRBV18	-	16	TRBJ1-1	-	CASSLNAGGVNTEAFF	TGTGCCAGCTCACTTAACGCGGGAGGGGTGAACACTGAAGCTTTCTTT
TRBV12-3/TRBV12-4	-	13	TRBJ1-1	-	CASSSPAGTEAFF	TGTGCCAGCAGTTCCCCGGCGGGCACTGAAGCTTTCTTT
TRBV18	few	15	TRBJ2-1	-	CASSPSGFSYNEQFF	TGTGCCAGCTCACCGTCGGGGTTCTCCTACAATGAGCAGTTCTTC
TRBV4-1	-	16	TRBJ2-3	TRBD2	CASSQERGSGTDTQYF	TGCGCCAGCAGCCAAGAGCGGGGGAGTGGCACAGATACGCAGTATTTT
TRBV12-5	few	15	TRBJ2-1	TRBD1	CASGSRTGASDEQFF	TGTGCTAGTGGTTCCAGGACAGGGGCAAGCGATGAGCAGTTCTTC
TRBV5-1	-	13	TRBJ1-5	-	CASSLDSYQPQHF	TGCGCCAGCAGCTTGGACAGTTATCAGCCCCAGCATTTT
TRBV12-5	-	15	TRBJ2-1	TRBD2	CASGLPAGAYNEQFF	TGTGCTAGTGGTTTACCCGCGGGGGCCTACAATGAGCAGTTCTTC
TRBV7-2	-	17	TRBJ2-1	-	CASSGGRGVPSDNEQFF	TGTGCCAGCTCGGGGGGCAGGGGTGTCCCCAGCGACAATGAGCAGTTCTTC
TRBV2	-	16	TRBJ2-1	-	CASTAQRVSSYNEQFF	TGTGCCAGCACGGCTCAGCGGGTGAGCTCCTACAATGAGCAGTTCTTC
TRBV7-8	-	12	TRBJ1-2	-	CASSFDAYGYTF	TGTGCCAGCAGCTTCGACGCCTATGGCTACACCTTC